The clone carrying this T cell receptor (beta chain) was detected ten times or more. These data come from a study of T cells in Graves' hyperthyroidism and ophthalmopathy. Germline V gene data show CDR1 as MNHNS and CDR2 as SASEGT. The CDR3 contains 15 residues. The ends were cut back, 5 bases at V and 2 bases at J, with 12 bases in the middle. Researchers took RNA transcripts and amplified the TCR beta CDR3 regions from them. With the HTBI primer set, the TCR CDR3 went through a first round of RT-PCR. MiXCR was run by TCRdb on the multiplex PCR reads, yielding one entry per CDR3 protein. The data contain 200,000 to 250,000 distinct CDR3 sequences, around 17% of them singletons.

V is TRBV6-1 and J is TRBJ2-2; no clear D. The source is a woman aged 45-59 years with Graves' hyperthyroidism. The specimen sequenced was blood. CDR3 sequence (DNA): TGTGCCAGCAGTTTACGGACCCATAACACCGGGGAGCTGTTTTTT. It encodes CASSLRTHNTGELFF.